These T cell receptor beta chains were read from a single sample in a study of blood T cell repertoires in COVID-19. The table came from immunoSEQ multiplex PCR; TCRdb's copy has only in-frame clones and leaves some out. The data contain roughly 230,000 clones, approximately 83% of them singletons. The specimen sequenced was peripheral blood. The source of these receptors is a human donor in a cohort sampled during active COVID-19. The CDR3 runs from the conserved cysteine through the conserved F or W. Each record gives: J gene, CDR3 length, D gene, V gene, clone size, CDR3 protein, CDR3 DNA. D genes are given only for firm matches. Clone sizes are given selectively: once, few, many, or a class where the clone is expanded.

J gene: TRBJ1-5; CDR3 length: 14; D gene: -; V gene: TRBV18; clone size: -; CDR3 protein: CASSPGDTIGPQHF; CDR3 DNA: TGTGCCAGCTCACCGGGGGACACTATTGGGCCTCAGCATTTT
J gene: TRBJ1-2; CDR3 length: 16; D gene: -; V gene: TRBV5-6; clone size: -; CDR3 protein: CASSLERTAFFYGYTF; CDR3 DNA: TGTGCCAGCAGCTTGGAAAGGACAGCCTTTTTCTATGGCTACACCTTC
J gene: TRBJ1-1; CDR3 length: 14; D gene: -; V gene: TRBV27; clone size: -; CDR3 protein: CASSLTHQGTEAFF; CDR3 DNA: TGTGCCAGCAGCTTGACTCACCAAGGCACTGAAGCTTTCTTT
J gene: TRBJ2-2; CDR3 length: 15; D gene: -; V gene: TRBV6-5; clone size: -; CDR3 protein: CASGTQGLGTGELFF; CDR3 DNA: TGTGCCAGCGGAACGCAGGGTCTAGGGACCGGGGAGCTGTTTTTT
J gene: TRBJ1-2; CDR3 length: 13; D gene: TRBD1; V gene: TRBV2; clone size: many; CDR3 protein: CASRGTGGVGYTF; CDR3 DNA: TGTGCCAGCAGAGGGACAGGAGGCGTTGGCTACACCTTC
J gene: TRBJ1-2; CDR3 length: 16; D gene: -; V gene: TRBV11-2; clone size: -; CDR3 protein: CASSLGPSGQNYGYTF; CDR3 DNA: TGTGCCAGCAGCTTAGGTCCTTCAGGGCAAAACTATGGCTACACCTTC
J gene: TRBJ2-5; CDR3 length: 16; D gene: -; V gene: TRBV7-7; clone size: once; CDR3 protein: CASSLRARGTRETQYF; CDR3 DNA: TGTGCTAGCAGCTTAAGAGCCAGGGGAACGCGAGAGACCCAGTACTTC
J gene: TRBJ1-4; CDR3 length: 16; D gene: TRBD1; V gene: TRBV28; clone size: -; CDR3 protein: CASSPRPGTGHEKLFF; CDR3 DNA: TGTGCCAGCAGTCCGCGTCCCGGGACAGGGCATGAAAAACTGTTTTTT
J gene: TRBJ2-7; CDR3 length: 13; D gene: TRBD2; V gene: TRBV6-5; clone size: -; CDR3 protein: CASSRGRPYEQYF; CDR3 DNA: TGTGCCAGCAGCCGCGGGAGACCCTACGAGCAGTACTTC
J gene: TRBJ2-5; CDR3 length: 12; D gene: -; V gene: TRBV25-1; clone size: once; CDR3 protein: CASSSLKETQYF; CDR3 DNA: TGTGCCAGCAGTTCACTTAAAGAGACCCAGTACTTC
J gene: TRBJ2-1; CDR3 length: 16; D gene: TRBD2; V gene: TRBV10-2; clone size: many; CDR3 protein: CASRRGGLAGGSEQFF; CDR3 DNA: TGCGCCAGCAGGAGGGGGGGACTAGCGGGAGGTTCGGAGCAGTTCTTC
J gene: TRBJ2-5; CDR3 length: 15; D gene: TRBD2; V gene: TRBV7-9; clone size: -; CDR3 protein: CATGPGGRDQETQYF; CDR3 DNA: TGTGCCACCGGCCCGGGGGGACGGGATCAAGAGACCCAGTACTTC
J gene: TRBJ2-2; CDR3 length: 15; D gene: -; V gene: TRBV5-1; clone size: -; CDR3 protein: CASSWTGTRTGELFF; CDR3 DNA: TGCGCCAGCAGCTGGACCGGGACTCGGACCGGGGAGCTGTTTTTT
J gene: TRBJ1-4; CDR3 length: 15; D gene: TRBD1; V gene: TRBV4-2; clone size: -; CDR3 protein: CASSQEWRQGVKLFF; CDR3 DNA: TGTGCCAGCAGCCAAGAATGGCGACAGGGAGTAAAACTGTTTTTT
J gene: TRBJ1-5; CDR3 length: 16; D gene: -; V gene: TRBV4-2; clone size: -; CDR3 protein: CASSPGGGRSNQPQHF; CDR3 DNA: TGTGCCAGCAGCCCGGGGGGGGGCCGGAGCAATCAGCCCCAGCATTTT
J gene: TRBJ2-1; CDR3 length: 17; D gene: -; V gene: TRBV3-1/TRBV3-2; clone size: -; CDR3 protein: CASSQSMVAYSYNEQFF; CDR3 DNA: TGTGCCAGCAGCCAGTCGATGGTAGCGTACTCCTACAATGAGCAGTTCTTC
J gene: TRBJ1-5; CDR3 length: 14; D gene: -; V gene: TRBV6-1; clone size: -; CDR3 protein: CASSERGLSQPQHF; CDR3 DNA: TGTGCCAGCAGTGAACGGGGATTAAGCCAGCCCCAGCATTTT
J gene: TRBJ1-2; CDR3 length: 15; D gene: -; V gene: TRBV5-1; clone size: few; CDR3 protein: CASSLFRDYTGGYTF; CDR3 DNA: TGCGCCAGCAGCTTGTTTCGCGATTATACGGGTGGCTACACCTTC
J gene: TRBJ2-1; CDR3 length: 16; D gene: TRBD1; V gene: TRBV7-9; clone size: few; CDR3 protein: CASSLAHGTGGSEQFF; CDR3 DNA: TGTGCCAGCAGCTTAGCGCACGGGACAGGGGGCAGTGAGCAGTTCTTC
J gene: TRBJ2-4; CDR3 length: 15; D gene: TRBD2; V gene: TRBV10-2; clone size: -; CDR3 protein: CASSESSGLALIQYF; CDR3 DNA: TGCGCCAGCAGTGAGTCATCGGGACTAGCGCTCATTCAGTACTTC
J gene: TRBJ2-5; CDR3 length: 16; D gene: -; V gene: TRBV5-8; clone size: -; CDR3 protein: CASRRLRESYQETQYF; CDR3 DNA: TGTGCCAGCAGAAGGCTCCGGGAGAGTTATCAAGAGACCCAGTACTTC